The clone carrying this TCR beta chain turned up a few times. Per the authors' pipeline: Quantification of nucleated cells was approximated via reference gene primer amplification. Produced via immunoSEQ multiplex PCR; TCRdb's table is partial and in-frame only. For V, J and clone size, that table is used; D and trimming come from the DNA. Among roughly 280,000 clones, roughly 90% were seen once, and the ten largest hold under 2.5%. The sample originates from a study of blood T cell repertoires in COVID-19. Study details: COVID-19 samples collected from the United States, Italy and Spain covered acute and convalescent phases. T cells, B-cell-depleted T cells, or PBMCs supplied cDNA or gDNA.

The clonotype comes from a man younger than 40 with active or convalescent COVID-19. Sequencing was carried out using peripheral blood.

CDR3 nucleotide sequence: TGTGCCAGTAGTATTGCTCCAGGGATGGGCTACACCTTC. Its protein is CASSIAPGMGYTF. This chain joins TRBV19 and TRBJ1-2; D might be TRBD1 (5 bases). V was cut by 3 bases and J by 8 bases, with 13 bases left in between. Germline V gene sequence: CDR1 LNHDA, CDR2 SQIVND (reference sequence). The CDR3 consists of 13 residues. The entire variable domain, with the rest obtained from reference TRBV19 and TRBJ1-2, is as follows: DGGITQSPKYLFRKEGQNVTLSCEQNLNHDAMYWYRQDPGQGLRLIYYSQIVNDFQKGDIAEGYSVSREKKESFPLTVTSAQKNPTAFYLCASSIAPGMGYTFGSGTRLTVV.